This T cell receptor (beta chain) was captured by sequencing in a study of T cell responses to AZD1222 COVID-19 vaccine. Study observations and caveats: The sample set comprised mostly white British donors with more females, and clonal diversity was possibly underestimated.

Notes on this clone: Its antigen is unidentified.

Assay: immunoSEQ multiplex PCR; the TCRdb copy retains only in-frame clones and omits some. The sample shows just under 35,000 clones, 70% to 90% of them seen only once. The sequencing here drew on peripheral blood, taken 28 days after the second AZD1222 dose. This receptor was obtained from an adult who received the AZD1222 COVID-19 vaccine.

CDR3 residues: CASSEGQGEKLFF. CDR3 in DNA: TGCGCCAGCAGTGAGGGACAGGGTGAAAAACTGTTTTTT. This chain links TRBV10-2 with TRBJ1-4; the match to TRBD1 covers 8 bases. Germline lookup yields CDR1 WSHSY and CDR2 SAAADI. The J segment lost 7 bases and the V segment lost 2 bases, leaving 0 bases of the junction unmatched. CDR3 length: 13 residues.